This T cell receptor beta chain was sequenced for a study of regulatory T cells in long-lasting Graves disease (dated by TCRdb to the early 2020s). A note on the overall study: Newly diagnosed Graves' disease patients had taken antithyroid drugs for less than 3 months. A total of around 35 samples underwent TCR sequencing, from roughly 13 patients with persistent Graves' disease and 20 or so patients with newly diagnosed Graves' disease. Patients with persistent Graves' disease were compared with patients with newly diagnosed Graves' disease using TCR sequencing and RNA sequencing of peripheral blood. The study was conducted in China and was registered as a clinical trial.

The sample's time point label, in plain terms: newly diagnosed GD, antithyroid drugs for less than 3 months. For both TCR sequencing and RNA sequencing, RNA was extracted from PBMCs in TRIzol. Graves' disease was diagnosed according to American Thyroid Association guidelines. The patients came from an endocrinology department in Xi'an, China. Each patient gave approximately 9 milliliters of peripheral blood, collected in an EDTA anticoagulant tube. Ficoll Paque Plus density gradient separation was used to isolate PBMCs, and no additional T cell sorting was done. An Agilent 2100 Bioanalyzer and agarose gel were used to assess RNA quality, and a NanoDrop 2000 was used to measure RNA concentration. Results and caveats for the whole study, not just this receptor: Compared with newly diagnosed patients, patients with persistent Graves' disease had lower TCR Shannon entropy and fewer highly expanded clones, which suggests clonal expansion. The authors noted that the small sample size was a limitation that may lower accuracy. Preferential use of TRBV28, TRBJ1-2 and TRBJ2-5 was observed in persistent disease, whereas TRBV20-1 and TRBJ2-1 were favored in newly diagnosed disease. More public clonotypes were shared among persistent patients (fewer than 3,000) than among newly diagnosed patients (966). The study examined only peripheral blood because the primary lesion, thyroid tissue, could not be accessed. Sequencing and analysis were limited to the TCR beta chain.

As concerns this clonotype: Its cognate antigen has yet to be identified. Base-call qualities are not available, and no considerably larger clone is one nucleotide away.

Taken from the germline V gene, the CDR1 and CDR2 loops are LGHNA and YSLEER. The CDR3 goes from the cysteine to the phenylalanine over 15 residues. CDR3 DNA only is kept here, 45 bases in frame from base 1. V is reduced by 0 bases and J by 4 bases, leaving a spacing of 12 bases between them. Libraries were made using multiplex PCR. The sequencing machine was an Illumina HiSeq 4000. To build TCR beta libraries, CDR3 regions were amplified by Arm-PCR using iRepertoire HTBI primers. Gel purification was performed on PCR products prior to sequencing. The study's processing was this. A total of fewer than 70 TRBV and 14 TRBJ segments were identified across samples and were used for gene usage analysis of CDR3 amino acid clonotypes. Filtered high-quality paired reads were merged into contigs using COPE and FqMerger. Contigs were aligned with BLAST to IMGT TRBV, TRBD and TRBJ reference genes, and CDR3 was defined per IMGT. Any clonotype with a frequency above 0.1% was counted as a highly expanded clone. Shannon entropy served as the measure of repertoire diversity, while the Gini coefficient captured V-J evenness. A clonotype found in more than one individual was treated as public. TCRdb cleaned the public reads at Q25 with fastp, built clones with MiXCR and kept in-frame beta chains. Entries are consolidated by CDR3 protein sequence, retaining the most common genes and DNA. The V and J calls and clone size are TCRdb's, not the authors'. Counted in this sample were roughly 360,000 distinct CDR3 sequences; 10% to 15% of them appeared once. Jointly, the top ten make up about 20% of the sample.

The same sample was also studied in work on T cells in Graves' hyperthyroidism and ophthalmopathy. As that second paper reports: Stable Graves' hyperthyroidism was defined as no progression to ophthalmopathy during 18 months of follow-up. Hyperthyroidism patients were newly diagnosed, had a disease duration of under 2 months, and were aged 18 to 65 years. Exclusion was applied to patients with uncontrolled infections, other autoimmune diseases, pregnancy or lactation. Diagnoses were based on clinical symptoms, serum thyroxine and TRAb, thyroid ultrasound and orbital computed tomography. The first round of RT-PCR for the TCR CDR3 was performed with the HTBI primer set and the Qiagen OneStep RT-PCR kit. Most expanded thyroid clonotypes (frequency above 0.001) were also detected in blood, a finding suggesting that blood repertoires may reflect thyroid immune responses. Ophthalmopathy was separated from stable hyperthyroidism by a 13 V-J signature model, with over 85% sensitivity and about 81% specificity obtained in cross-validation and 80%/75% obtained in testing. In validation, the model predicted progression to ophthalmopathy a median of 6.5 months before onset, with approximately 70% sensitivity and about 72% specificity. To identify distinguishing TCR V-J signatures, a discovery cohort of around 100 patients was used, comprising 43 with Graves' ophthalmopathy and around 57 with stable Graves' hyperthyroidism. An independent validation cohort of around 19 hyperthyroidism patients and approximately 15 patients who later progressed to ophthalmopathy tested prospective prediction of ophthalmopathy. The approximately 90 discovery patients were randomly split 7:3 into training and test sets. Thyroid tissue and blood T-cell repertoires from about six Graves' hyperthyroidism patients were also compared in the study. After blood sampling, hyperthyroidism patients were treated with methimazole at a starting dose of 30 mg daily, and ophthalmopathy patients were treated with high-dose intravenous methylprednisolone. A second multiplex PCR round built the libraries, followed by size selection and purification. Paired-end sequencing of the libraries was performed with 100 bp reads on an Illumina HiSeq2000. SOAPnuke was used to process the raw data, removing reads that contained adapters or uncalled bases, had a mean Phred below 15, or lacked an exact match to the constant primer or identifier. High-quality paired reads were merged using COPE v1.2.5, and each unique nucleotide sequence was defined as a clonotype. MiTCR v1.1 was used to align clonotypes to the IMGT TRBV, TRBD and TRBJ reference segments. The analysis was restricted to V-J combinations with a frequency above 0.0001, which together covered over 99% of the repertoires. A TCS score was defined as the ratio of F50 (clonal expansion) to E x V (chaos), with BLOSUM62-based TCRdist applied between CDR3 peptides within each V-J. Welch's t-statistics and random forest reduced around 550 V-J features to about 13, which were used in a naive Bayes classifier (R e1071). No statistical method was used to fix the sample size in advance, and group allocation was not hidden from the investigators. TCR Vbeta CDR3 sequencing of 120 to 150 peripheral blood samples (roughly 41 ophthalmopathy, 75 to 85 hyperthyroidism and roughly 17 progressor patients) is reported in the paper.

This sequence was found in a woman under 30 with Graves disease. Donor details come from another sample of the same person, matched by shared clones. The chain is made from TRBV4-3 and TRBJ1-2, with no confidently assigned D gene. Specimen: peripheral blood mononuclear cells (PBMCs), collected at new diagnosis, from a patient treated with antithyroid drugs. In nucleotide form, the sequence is TGCGCCAGCAGCCAAGAACGGTGGCCTTCCTATGGCTACACCTTC. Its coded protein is CASSQERWPSYGYTF.